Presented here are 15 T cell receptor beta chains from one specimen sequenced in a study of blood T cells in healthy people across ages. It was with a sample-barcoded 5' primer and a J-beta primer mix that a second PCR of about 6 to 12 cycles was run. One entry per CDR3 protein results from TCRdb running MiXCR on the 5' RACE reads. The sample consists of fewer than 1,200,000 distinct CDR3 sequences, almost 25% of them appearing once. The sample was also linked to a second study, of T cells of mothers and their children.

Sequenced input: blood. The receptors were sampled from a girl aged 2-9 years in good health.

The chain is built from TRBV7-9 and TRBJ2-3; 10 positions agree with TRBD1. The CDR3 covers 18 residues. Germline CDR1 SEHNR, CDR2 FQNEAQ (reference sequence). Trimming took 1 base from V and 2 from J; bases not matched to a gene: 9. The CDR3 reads CASSLGGRQGAVTDTQYF. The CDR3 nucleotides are TGTGCCAGCAGCTTAGGAGGACGACAGGGGGCAGTCACAGATACGCAGTATTTT.

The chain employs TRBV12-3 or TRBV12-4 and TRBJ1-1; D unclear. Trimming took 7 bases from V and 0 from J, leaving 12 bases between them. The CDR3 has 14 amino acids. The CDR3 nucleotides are TGTGCCAGCATGCTAGGAGCAATGAACACTGAAGCTTTCTTT. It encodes CASMLGAMNTEAFF.

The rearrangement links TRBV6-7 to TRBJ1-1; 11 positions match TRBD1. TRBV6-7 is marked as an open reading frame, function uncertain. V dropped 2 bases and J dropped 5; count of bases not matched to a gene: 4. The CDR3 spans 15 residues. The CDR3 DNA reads TGTGCCAGCAGTTACCGTGGGACAGGGGGGACTGAAGCTTTCTTT. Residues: CASSYRGTGGTEAFF.

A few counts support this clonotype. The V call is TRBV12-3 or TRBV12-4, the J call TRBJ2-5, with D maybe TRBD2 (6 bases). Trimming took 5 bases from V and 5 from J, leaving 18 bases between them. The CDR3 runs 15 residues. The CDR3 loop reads CASSHSGGPPETQYF. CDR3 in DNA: TGTGCCAGCAGTCACTCCGGGGGTCCACCCGAGACCCAGTACTTC.

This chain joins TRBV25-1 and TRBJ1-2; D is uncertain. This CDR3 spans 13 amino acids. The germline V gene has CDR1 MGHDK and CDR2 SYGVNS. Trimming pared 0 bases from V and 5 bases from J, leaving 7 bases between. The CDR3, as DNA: TGTGCCAGCAGTGAATATTTCGGGTATGGCTACACCTTC. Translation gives CASSEYFGYGYTF.

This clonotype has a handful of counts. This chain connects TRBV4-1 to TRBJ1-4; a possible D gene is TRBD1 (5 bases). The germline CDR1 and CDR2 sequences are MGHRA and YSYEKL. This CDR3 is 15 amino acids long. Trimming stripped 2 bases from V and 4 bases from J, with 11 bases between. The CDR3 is CASSQTGLYNEKLFF. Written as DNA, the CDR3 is TGCGCCAGCAGCCAAACGGGACTGTATAATGAAAAACTGTTTTTT.

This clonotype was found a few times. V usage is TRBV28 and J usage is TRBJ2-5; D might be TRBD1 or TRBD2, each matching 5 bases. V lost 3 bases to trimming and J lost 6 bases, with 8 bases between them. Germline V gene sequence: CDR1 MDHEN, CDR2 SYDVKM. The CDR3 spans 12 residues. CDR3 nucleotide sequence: TGTGCCAGCAGTTTGAGGGGAAAGACCCAGTACTTC. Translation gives CASSLRGKTQYF.

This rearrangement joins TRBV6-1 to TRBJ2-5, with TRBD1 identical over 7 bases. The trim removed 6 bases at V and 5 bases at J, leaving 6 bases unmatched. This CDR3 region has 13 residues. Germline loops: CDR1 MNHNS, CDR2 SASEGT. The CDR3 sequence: CASRRQGSETQYF. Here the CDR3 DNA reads TGTGCCAGCAGGAGACAGGGATCGGAGACCCAGTACTTC.

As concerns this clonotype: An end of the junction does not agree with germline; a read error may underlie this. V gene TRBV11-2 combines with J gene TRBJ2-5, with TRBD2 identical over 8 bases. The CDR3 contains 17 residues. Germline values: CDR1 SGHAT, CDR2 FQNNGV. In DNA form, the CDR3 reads TGTGCCAGCAGCTTAGATATCAGCGGGGGAGGGGAGGAGACCCTGTACTTC. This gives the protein CASSLDISGGGEETLYF.

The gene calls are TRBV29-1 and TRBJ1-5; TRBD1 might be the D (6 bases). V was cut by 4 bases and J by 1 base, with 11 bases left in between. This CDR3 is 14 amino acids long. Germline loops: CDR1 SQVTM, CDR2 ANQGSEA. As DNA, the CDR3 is TGCAGCGTTGCTTCAGGGGTGAGCAATCAGCCCCAGCATTTT. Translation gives CSVASGVSNQPQHF.

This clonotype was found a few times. CDR3 DNA: TGTGCCAGCAGTCCATTCACTGACTATGGCTACACCTTC. Residues: CASSPFTDYGYTF. V gene TRBV12-3 or TRBV12-4 combines with J gene TRBJ1-2, with no clear D. The V end lost 5 bases, the J end lost 3 bases, and 10 bases lay between the germline ends. The CDR3 extends over 13 amino acids.

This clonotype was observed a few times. The CDR3 region is CASSRSGTVSNTGELFF. CDR3 bases: TGTGCCAGCAGCCGATCCGGGACAGTGTCGAACACCGGGGAGCTGTTTTTT. The V call is TRBV7-2, the J call TRBJ2-2; 7 positions agree with TRBD1. V shed 5 bases, J shed 0 bases, and the junction held 9 bases outside the gene matches. Looked up from germline, CDR1 is SGHTA and CDR2 is FQGNSA. This CDR3 region has 17 residues. The whole variable domain, remainder taken from reference TRBV7-2 and TRBJ2-2, is GAGVSQSPSNKVTEKGKDVELRCDPISGHTALYWYRQSLGQGLEFLIYFQGNSAPDKSGLPSDRFSAERTGGSVSTLTIQRTQQEDSAVYLCASSRSGTVSNTGELFFGEGSRLTVL.

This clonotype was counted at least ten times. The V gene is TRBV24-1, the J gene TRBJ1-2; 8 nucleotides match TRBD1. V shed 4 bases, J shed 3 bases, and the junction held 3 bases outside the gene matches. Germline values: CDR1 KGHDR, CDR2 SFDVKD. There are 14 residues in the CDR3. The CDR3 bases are TGTGCCACCAGTGACCGGGACAGGCACTATGGCTACACCTTC. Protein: CATSDRDRHYGYTF.

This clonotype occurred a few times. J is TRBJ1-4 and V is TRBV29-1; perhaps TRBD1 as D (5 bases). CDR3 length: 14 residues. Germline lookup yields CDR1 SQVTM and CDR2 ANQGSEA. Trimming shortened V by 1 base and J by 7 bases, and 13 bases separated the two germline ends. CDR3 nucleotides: TGCAGCGTTGAAGGGCCGGGACCTGGTGAAAAACTGTTTTTT. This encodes CSVEGPGPGEKLFF.

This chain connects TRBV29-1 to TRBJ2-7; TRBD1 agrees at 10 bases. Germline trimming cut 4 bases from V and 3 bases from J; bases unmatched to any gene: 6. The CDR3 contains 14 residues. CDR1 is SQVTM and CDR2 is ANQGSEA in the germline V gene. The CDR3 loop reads CSVVPGTGDYEQYF. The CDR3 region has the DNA TGCAGCGTTGTCCCCGGGACAGGGGACTACGAGCAGTACTTC.